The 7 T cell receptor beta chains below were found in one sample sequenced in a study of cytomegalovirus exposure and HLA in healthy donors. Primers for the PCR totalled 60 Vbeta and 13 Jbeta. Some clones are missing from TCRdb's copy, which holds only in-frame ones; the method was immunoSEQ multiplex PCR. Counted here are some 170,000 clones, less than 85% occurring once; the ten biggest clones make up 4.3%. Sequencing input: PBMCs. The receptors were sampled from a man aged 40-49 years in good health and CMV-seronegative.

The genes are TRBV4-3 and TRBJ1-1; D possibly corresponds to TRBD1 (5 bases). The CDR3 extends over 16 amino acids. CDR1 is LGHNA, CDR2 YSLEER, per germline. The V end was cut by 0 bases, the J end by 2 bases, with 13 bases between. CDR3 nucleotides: TGCGCCAGCAGCCAAGACCGTGGGGGGGAAAACACTGAAGCTTTCTTT. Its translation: CASSQDRGGENTEAFF.

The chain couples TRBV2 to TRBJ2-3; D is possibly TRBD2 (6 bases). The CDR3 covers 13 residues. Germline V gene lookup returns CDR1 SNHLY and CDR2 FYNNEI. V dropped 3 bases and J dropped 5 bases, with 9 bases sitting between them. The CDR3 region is CASSDGGQDTQYF. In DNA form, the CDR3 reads TGTGCCAGCAGTGACGGGGGTCAAGATACGCAGTATTTT.

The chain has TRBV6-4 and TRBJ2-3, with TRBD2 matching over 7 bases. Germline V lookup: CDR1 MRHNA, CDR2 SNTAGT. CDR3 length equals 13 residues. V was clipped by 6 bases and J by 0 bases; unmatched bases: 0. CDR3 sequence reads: CASSGGSTDTQYF. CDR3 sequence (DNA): TGTGCCAGCAGCGGGGGGAGCACAGATACGCAGTATTTT.

The CDR3 reads CASSQIAGGRGSYEQYF. The DNA for the CDR3 is TGTGCCAGCAGCCAGATAGCGGGGGGGCGGGGTTCCTACGAGCAGTACTTC. V is TRBV7-8 and J is TRBJ2-7; 11 bases are shared with TRBD2. The CDR3 is 17 amino acids. CDR1 is SGHVS, CDR2 FQNEAQ, per germline. Trimming at V came to 5 bases and at J to 1 base, leaving 10 bases not matched to a gene.

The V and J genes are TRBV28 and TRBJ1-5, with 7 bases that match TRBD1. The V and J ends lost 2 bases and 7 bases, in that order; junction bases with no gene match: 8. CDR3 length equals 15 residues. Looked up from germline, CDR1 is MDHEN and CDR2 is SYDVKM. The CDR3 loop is CASSLGGQLGQPQHF. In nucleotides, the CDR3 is TGTGCCAGCAGTTTAGGGGGACAGTTAGGGCAGCCCCAGCATTTT. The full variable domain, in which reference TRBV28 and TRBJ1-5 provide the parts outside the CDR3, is DVKVTQSSRYLVKRTGEKVFLECVQDMDHENMFWYRQDPGLGLRLIYFSYDVKMKEKGDIPEGYSVSREKKERFSLILESASTNQTSMYLCASSLGGQLGQPQHFGDGTRLSIL.

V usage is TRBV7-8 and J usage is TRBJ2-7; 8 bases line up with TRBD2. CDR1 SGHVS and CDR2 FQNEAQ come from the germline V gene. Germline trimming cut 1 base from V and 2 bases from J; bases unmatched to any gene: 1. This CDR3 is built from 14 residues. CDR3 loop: CASSLGLATYEQYF. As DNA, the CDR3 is TGTGCCAGCAGCTTAGGACTAGCGACCTACGAGCAGTACTTC.

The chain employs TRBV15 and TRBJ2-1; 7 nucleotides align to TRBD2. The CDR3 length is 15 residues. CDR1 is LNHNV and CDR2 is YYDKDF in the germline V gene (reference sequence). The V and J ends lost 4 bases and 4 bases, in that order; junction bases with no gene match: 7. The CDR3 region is CATSNPASGYNEQFF. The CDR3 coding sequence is TGTGCCACCAGCAACCCGGCTAGCGGTTACAATGAGCAGTTCTTC.